A single sample is the source of the 5 T cell receptor beta chains below, sequenced in a study of OX40 agonist ivuxolimab in advanced cancers. Data came from immunoSEQ multiplex PCR; TCRdb stores just in-frame clones and leaves some out. The table lists over 60,000 clones, about 94% of them singletons. The sequenced sample was CD4+ or CD8+ T cells sorted from blood, obtained in a trial of the OX40 agonist ivuxolimab. These receptor sequences come from an adult with an advanced solid tumor such as melanoma, head and neck, liver or kidney cancer.

The chain recombines TRBV7-8 with TRBJ1-4, with a tentative D call TRBD1 (6 bases). The V and J ends lost 1 base and 8 bases respectively, with 11 bases between them. CDR1 is SGHVS, CDR2 FQNEAQ, per germline. The CDR3 has 14 residues. CDR3 loop: CASSLEGGWEKLFF. In DNA, the CDR3 is TGTGCCAGCAGCTTAGAGGGGGGGTGGGAAAAACTGTTTTTT.

This chain connects TRBV4-3 to TRBJ2-2; D unclear. V lost 4 bases to trimming and J lost 0 bases, with 9 bases between them. Germline V gene sequence: CDR1 LGHNA, CDR2 YSLEER. CDR3 length: 15 amino acids. The CDR3 DNA reads TGCGCCAGCAGCCCCTACGACGCGAACACCGGGGAGCTGTTTTTT. Protein sequence: CASSPYDANTGELFF.

The chain employs TRBV28 and TRBJ1-5; tentatively, D is TRBD1 (5 bases). In germline, CDR1 is MDHEN, CDR2 SYDVKM. V lost 2 bases, J lost 5 bases, and 13 bases lay in between. The CDR3 length is 15 residues. The CDR3 loop reads CASSLSTGTYQPQHF. CDR3 DNA sequence: TGTGCCAGCAGTTTAAGTACAGGAACTTATCAGCCCCAGCATTTT.

This clone was recorded only once. V and J are TRBV5-6 and TRBJ1-3, with D hard to call. Germline V gene data show CDR1 as SGHDT and CDR2 as YYEEEE. Trimming cost V 4 bases and J 0 bases, with 14 bases left between them. This CDR3 contains 16 residues. The CDR3, as DNA: TGTGCCAGCAGCCCGCTCCGGGGATACTCTGGAAACACCATATATTTT. This codes for CASSPLRGYSGNTIYF.

Remarks on this clone: The same CDR3 also results from other DNA sequences found in this sample. CDR3 amino acids: CASSIGGTTEAFF. As DNA, the CDR3 is TGTGCCAGTAGTATCGGGGGAACAACTGAAGCTTTCTTT. V is TRBV19 and J is TRBJ1-1; perhaps TRBD1 as D (5 bases). Trimming pared 3 bases from V and 5 bases from J, leaving 10 bases between. The CDR3 extends over 13 amino acids. CDR1 is LNHDA, CDR2 SQIVND, per germline (reference sequence).